This T cell receptor beta chain appears in the sequencing data of a study of radiation and T cells in renal cell carcinoma. Using immunoSEQ multiplex PCR, the repertoire was profiled, and TCRdb retains in-frame clones only, with some absent. The profile shows tens of thousands of clones, 80% to 90% of them singletons. Time point denoted: blood 2 weeks post-SBRT. This sample's treatment: 15 Gy SBRT to primary tumor, nephrectomy 4 weeks later. CDR1 is WSHSY and CDR2 is SAAADI in the germline V gene. This CDR3 comprises 12 residues. Trimming removed 11 bases from V and 6 bases from J, with 14 bases in between.

The sequenced sample was blood, obtained from a patient whose treatment included radiotherapy and nephrectomy. The rearrangement links TRBV10-2 to TRBJ1-5; D not certain. This sequence originates from a woman aged 45-59 years with renal cell carcinoma. The CDR3 bases are TGCGCCTCCAGGCGGCCAATTCAGCCCCAGCATTTT. Its protein product is CASRRPIQPQHF.